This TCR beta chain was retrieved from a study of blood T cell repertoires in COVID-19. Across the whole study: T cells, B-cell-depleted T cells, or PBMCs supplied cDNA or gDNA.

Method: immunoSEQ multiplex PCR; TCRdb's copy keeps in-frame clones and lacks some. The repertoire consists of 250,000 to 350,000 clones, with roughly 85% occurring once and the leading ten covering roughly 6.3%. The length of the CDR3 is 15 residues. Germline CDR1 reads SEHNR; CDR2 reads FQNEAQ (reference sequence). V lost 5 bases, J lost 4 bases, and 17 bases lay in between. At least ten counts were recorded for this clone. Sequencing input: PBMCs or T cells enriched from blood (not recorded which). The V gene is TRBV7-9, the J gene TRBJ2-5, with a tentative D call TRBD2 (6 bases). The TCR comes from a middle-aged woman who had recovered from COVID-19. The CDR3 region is CASSRRLGGLETQYF. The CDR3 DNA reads TGTGCCAGCAGCCGTAGGCTCGGGGGATTAGAGACCCAGTACTTC.